The present T cell receptor beta chain was sequenced within a study of control samples from healthy donors and cancer patients. Produced via immunoSEQ multiplex PCR; TCRdb's table is partial and in-frame only. Of 100,000 to 150,000 clones listed, approximately 92% were seen once; the top ten hold around 0.6%. This CDR3 comprises 15 residues. CDR1 and CDR2 (germline): LGHDT, YNNKEL (reference sequence). V lost 5 bases, J lost 3 bases, and 6 bases stayed unmatched. Specimen: PBMCs. The chain is built from TRBV3-1 (or the pseudogene TRBV3-2) and TRBJ1-1; TRBD1 matches at 10 bases. The TCR sequence derives from a man aged 80 or over with head and neck cancer. CDR3: CASSYQGTGDTEAFF. DNA for the CDR3: TGTGCCAGCAGCTACCAGGGGACAGGGGACACTGAAGCTTTCTTT.